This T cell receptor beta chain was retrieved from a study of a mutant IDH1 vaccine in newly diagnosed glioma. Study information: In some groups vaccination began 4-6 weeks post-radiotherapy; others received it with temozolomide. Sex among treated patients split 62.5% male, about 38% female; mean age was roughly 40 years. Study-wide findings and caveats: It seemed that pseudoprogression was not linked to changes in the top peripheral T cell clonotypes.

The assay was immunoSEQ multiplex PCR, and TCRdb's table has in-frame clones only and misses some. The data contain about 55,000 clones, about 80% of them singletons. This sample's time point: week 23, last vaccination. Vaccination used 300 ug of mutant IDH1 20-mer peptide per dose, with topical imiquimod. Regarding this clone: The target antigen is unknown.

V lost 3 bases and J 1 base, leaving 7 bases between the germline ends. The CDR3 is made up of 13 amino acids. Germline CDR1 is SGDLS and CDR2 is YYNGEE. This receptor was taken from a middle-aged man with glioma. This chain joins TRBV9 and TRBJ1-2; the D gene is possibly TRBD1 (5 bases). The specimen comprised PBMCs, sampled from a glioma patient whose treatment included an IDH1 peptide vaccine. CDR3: CASSGQNNYGYTF. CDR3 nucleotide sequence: TGTGCCAGCAGCGGACAGAATAACTATGGCTACACCTTC.